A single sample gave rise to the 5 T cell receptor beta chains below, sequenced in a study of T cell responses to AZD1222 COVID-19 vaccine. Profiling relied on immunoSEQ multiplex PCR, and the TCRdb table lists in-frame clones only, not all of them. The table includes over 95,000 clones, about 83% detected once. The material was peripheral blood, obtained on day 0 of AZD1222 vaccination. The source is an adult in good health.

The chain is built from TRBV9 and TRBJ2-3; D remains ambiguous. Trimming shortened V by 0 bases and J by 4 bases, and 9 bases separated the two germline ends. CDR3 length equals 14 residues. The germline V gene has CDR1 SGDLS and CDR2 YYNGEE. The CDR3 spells CASSVAGNADTQYF. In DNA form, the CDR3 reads TGTGCCAGCAGCGTAGCTGGGAACGCAGATACGCAGTATTTT.

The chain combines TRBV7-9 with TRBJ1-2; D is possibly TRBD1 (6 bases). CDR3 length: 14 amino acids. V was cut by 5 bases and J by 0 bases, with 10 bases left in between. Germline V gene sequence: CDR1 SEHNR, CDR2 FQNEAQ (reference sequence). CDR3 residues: CASSRGTTNYGYTF. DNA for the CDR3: TGTGCCAGCAGCCGAGGGACAACTAACTATGGCTACACCTTC.

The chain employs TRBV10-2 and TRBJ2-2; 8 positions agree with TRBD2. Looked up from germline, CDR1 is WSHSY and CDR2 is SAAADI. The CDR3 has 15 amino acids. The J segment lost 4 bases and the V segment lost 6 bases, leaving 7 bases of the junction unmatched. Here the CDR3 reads CASRGTSGTTGELFF. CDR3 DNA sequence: TGCGCCAGCAGAGGCACTAGCGGTACCACCGGGGAGCTGTTTTTT.

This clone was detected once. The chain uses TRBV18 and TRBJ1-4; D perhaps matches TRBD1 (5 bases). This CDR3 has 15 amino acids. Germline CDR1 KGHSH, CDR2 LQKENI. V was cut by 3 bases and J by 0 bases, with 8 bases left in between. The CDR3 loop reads CASSPEQATNEKLFF. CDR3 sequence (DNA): TGTGCCAGCTCACCGGAACAGGCAACTAATGAAAAACTGTTTTTT.

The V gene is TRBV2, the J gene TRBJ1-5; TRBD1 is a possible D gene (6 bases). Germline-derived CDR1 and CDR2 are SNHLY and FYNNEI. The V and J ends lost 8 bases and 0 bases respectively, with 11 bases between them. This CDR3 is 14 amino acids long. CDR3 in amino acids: CASRQDNSNQPQHF. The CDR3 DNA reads TGTGCCAGCCGACAGGACAATAGCAATCAGCCCCAGCATTTT.